The 20 T cell receptor beta chains listed next were all sequenced from one sample in a study of graft-versus-host responses after intestinal transplantation. Antigen specificity for these receptors is unknown. Method: immunoSEQ multiplex PCR; TCRdb's copy keeps in-frame clones and lacks some. Found here are 85,000 to 90,000 clones, over 80% of them singletons; the top ten hold about a sixth. Sequences were derived from unstimulated CD8+ T cells sorted from spleen or lymph node cells, sampled before intestinal transplant. The receptors originated from a human donor who received an intestinal transplant.

The V and J genes are TRBV15 and TRBJ2-3, with unresolved D. Trimming stripped 0 bases from V and 4 bases from J, with 5 bases between. Germline-derived CDR1 and CDR2 are LNHNV and YYDKDF (reference sequence). The CDR3 is 13 amino acids. CDR3 bases: TGTGCCACCAGCAGAGACAGGTCAGATACGCAGTATTTT. Translating it yields CATSRDRSDTQYF.

The chain employs TRBV25-1 and TRBJ2-2; no reliable D call. CDR3 size: 13 residues. Between the trimmed V and J ends, which lost 2 bases and 5 bases, there was a span of 6 bases. Germline CDR1 is MGHDK and CDR2 is SYGVNS. The CDR3 DNA sequence: TGTGCCAGCAGTGAACTGGGGACCGGGGAGCTGTTTTTT. Translating it yields CASSELGTGELFF.

The CDR3 loop reads CASSLGRIYQPQHF. CDR3 nucleotide sequence: TGTGCCAGCAGTTTAGGCAGGATCTATCAGCCCCAGCATTTT. J is TRBJ1-5 and V is TRBV28; no reliable D call. The germline V and J ends were trimmed by 2 bases and 5 bases, with 10 bases remaining between them. Per the germline V gene, CDR1 is MDHEN and CDR2 is SYDVKM. The CDR3 spans 14 residues.

V is TRBV6-6 and J is TRBJ1-1; 10 nucleotides line up with TRBD1. The CDR3 covers 14 residues. The V gene end was trimmed by 5 bases and the J gene end by 2 bases; junction bases not matched to a gene: 2. In germline, CDR1 is MNHNY, CDR2 SVGAGI (reference sequence). The CDR3 loop reads CASSATGGNTEAFF. The CDR3 bases are TGTGCCAGCAGTGCGACAGGGGGCAACACTGAAGCTTTCTTT.

The rearrangement joins TRBV6-1 to TRBJ2-3; D ambiguous. V was clipped by 2 bases and J by 0 bases, with 9 bases between them. Germline lookup yields CDR1 MNHNS and CDR2 SASEGT. This CDR3 comprises 15 residues. The CDR3 DNA reads as TGTGCCAGCAGTGAATGGGCCTATAGCACAGATACGCAGTATTTT. It translates to CASSEWAYSTDTQYF.

The V and J genes are TRBV7-9 and TRBJ2-7, with D tentatively TRBD1 or TRBD2 (5 bases each). There are 16 residues in the CDR3. Per the germline V gene, CDR1 is SEHNR and CDR2 is FQNEAQ (reference sequence). V was trimmed by 4 bases and J by 4 bases, leaving 20 bases between them. CDR3 sequence (DNA): TGTGCCAGCAGCTCGGGACGGCAACAGCCACCGTACGAGCAGTACTTC. This gives the protein CASSSGRQQPPYEQYF.

J is TRBJ2-2 and V is TRBV7-3; D not resolved. Trimming cost V 4 bases and J 3 bases, with 15 bases left between them. The CDR3 length is 16 residues. The germline gives CDR1 SGHTA, CDR2 FQGTGA. The CDR3: CASSSARSGDTGELFF. In DNA form, the CDR3 reads TGTGCCAGCAGCTCGGCCAGAAGTGGGGACACCGGGGAGCTGTTTTTT.

The chain links TRBV6-1 to TRBJ2-2, with TRBD2 matching 7 bases. CDR1 is MNHNS, CDR2 SASEGT, per germline. Trimming cost V 2 bases and J 8 bases; bases outside gene matches: 8. The CDR3 sequence is 15 residues long. The CDR3 nucleotides are TGTGCCAGCAGTGAATGGCTAGCGGAGCGGGGGGAGCTGTTTTTT. It specifies CASSEWLAERGELFF.

The genes are TRBV27 and TRBJ2-7, with a weak D call TRBD1 (6 bases). Per the germline V gene, CDR1 is MNHEY and CDR2 is SMNVEV (reference sequence). The CDR3 has 14 residues. With 2 bases removed from V and 0 bases from J, the gap between germline ends came to 8 bases. In nucleotides, the CDR3 is TGTGCCAGCAGTTTAGACAGGAGCTCCTACGAGCAGTACTTC. This translates into CASSLDRSSYEQYF.

The CDR3 region is CASSQTHPVDQPQHF. CDR3 DNA sequence: TGCGCCAGCAGCCAAACCCACCCGGTCGATCAGCCCCAGCATTTT. V usage is TRBV4-1 and J usage is TRBJ1-5; D is uncertain. The CDR3 is 15 amino acids. V lost 2 bases and J lost 5, with 13 bases in between. The germline CDR1 and CDR2 sequences are MGHRA and YSYEKL.

This chain uses TRBV27 with TRBJ1-5; possible D gene TRBD1, 5 bases. Germline loops: CDR1 MNHEY, CDR2 SMNVEV (reference sequence). The CDR3 spans 15 residues. V was trimmed by 1 base and J by 3 bases, leaving 10 bases between them. Here the CDR3 reads CASSLWSGSNQPQHF. CDR3 nucleotides: TGTGCCAGCAGTTTATGGTCAGGGTCCAATCAGCCCCAGCATTTT.

This rearrangement joins TRBV6-1 to TRBJ1-2; a weak D match, TRBD1 (6 bases). Trimming cost V 6 bases and J 4 bases, with 12 bases left between them. In germline, CDR1 is MNHNS, CDR2 SASEGT. The CDR3 is made up of 13 amino acids. The CDR3: CASSLDRTYGYTF. The DNA of the CDR3 is TGTGCCAGCAGCTTGGACAGAACCTATGGCTACACCTTC.

This clone was seen more than once but under ten times. This chain connects TRBV7-3 to TRBJ1-1; D ambiguous. The germline CDR1 and CDR2 sequences are SGHTA and FQGTGA. Trimming cost V 3 bases and J 5 bases, with 10 bases left between them. The CDR3 runs 13 residues. The CDR3 DNA reads as TGTGCCAGCAGCTTTCTGAGAGGGACTGAAGCTTTCTTT. Translated, it gives CASSFLRGTEAFF.

The rearrangement uses TRBV27 and TRBJ2-7, with TRBD1 identical over 8 bases. The CDR3 totals 17 residues. With V trimmed by 5 bases and J by 3 bases, 15 bases remained unmatched. Germline-derived CDR1 and CDR2 are MNHEY and SMNVEV (reference sequence). The CDR3 DNA follows: TGTGCCAGCAGTCCACTACTCGACAGGGGACCTGACTACGAGCAGTACTTC. Residues: CASSPLLDRGPDYEQYF.

In DNA form, the CDR3 reads TGTGCCAGCGGGAACAGGGGACAACCCTACGAGCAGTACTTC. Its translation is CASGNRGQPYEQYF. V gene TRBV5-4 combines with J gene TRBJ2-7; TRBD1 matches 7 bases. After removal of 7 bases from V and 2 bases from J, the junction contained 9 bases not matched to a gene. The CDR3 totals 14 residues. Germline V lookup: CDR1 SGHNT, CDR2 YYREEE (reference sequence).

This clone occurred a few times. The V and J genes are TRBV2 and TRBJ2-2, with D possibly matching TRBD1 (6 bases). Germline CDR1 reads SNHLY; CDR2 reads FYNNEI. CDR3 length: 15 residues. Deletions cut 3 bases from V and 0 bases from J, with 8 bases between. CDR3 nucleotides: TGTGCCAGCAGTGAGTACAGGGCGAACACCGGGGAGCTGTTTTTT. Translated: CASSEYRANTGELFF.

The chain is built from TRBV4-1 and TRBJ2-5; 12 positions match TRBD2. The length of the CDR3 is 17 residues. Germline trimming cut 1 base from V and 1 base from J; bases unmatched to any gene: 4. Germline lookup yields CDR1 MGHRA and CDR2 YSYEKL. The CDR3 here is CASSQAGLAGIQETQYF. CDR3 coding DNA: TGCGCCAGCAGCCAAGCAGGACTAGCGGGAATCCAAGAGACCCAGTACTTC.

To note about this clone: In the same sample, other DNA sequences code for this CDR3. The genes are TRBV27 and TRBJ2-1, with 8 bases lining up with TRBD1. This CDR3 comprises 13 residues. Germline trimming cut 2 bases from V and 6 bases from J; bases unmatched to any gene: 0. In germline, CDR1 is MNHEY, CDR2 SMNVEV (reference sequence). The CDR3 spells CASSLTGGNEQFF. In nucleotides, the CDR3 is TGTGCCAGCAGTTTAACAGGGGGCAATGAGCAGTTCTTC.

CDR3 DNA: TGTGCCAGCAGTTTGGCTGGGCGGACAGGGGATTTCGATACGCAGTATTTT. It encodes CASSLAGRTGDFDTQYF. The V and J genes are TRBV28 and TRBJ2-3, with TRBD1 matching 9 bases. The ends lost 3 bases at V and 6 bases at J; junction bases unmatched: 13. CDR1 MDHEN and CDR2 SYDVKM come from the germline V gene. The CDR3 consists of 17 residues.

The genes are TRBV4-1 and TRBJ2-2, with 8 bases aligning to TRBD2. CDR3 length: 17 residues. The ends lost 3 bases at V and 3 bases at J; junction bases unmatched: 9. From germline, CDR1 is MGHRA and CDR2 YSYEKL. CDR3 protein: CASSHLSGRGDTGELFF. In DNA, the CDR3 is TGCGCCAGCAGCCACTTAAGCGGGAGAGGGGACACCGGGGAGCTGTTTTTT.